These 13 T cell receptor beta chains share one sample of origin, sequenced in a study of blood T cells in healthy people across ages. With a J-beta primer mix and a sample-barcoded 5' primer, a second PCR ran 7 to 11 cycles. TCRdb reprocessed the 5' RACE reads via MiXCR and lists one record per CDR3 protein. In the table there are approximately 1.5 million distinct CDR3 sequences, 35% to 45% of which are singletons. Specimen: blood. All receptors derive from a woman between 18 and 30 years old in good health.

Concerning this clonotype: The junction departs from the called germline gene at one end, perhaps through a read error. The chain links TRBV20-1 to TRBJ2-1, with D perhaps TRBD2 (6 bases). CDR3 length: 15 residues. Germline CDR1 DFQATT, CDR2 SNEGSKA (reference sequence). CDR3 nucleotides: TGCAGTGCGATTACTAGCTCCAGCTCCTACAATGAACAGTTCTTC. This codes for CSAITSSSSYNEQFF.

The rearrangement links TRBV10-3 to TRBJ2-3; TRBD1 might be the D (5 bases). Trimming removed 7 bases at V and 4 bases at J, with 15 bases between. The CDR3 consists of 14 residues. The germline gives CDR1 ENHRY, CDR2 SYGVKD. CDR3 nucleotides: TGTGCCATCAAGGCAGGGTACATTGCAGATACGCAGTATTTT. It encodes CAIKAGYIADTQYF.

The genes are TRBV29-1 and TRBJ1-1, with D unresolved. The CDR3 has 12 amino acids. CDR1 and CDR2 (germline): SQVTM, ANQGSEA. Between the trimmed V and J ends, which lost 8 bases and 1 base, there was a span of 11 bases. The CDR3 loop is CSITPQNTEAFF. The CDR3 nucleotides read TGCAGCATAACCCCCCAGAACACTGAAGCTTTCTTT.

With respect to this clonotype: One end of the junction fails to match germline, which may point to a read error. The chain is built from TRBV29-1 and TRBJ2-5; D is uncertain. CDR3 size: 13 residues. Germline CDR1 and CDR2: SQVTM and ANQGSEA. The CDR3 protein is CNVDVPPAETQYF. The CDR3 DNA is TGCAACGTTGACGTCCCCCCAGCGGAGACCCAGTACTTC.

This clonotype has a handful of counts. The V and J genes are TRBV27 and TRBJ2-7; D call uncertain. Germline CDR1 reads MNHEY; CDR2 reads SMNVEV (reference sequence). V lost 6 bases to trimming and J lost 5 bases, with 20 bases between them. The CDR3 sequence is 15 residues long. DNA for the CDR3: TGTGCCAGCAGACGGGTAGACTCGTACAGCGACGAGCAGTACTTC. Encoded protein: CASRRVDSYSDEQYF.

The chain combines TRBV20-1 with TRBJ2-1; D may be TRBD1 or TRBD2 (6 bases each). The CDR3 extends over 14 amino acids. The ends were cut back, 3 bases at V and 8 bases at J, with 17 bases in the middle. The germline V gene encodes CDR1 DFQATT and CDR2 SNEGSKA (reference sequence). CDR3 DNA: TGCAGTGCTAGTAGAACAGGGAGGTTAGATGAGCAGTTCTTC. Amino acid sequence: CSASRTGRLDEQFF.

This chain uses TRBV11-2 with TRBJ2-3, with D possibly being TRBD2 (8 bases). Trimming left V 2 bases short and J 2 bases short, with 20 bases between. Germline V gene sequence: CDR1 SGHAT, CDR2 FQNNGV. This CDR3 region has 18 residues. Here the CDR3 DNA reads TGTGCCAGCAGCTTACTCCCGGGAGGGACAGTCCCCACAGATACGCAGTATTTT. It codes for CASSLLPGGTVPTDTQYF.

This rearrangement joins TRBV3-1 to TRBJ2-3; D gene unclear. The CDR3 sequence is 15 residues long. With 3 bases removed from V and 7 bases from J, the gap between germline ends came to 17 bases. Germline-derived CDR1 and CDR2 are LGHDT and YNNKEL (reference sequence). The CDR3 spells CASSQWQSQGNTQYF. For the CDR3, the DNA is TGTGCCAGCAGCCAGTGGCAGAGCCAAGGAAATACGCAGTATTTT.

The chain has TRBV27 and TRBJ2-4, with D unclear. With the DNA end fitting TRBJ2-7 better, the J assignment may be wrong. Germline values: CDR1 MNHEY, CDR2 SMNVEV (reference sequence). This CDR3 has 13 amino acids. The CDR3 bases are TGTGCCAGCAGTTTCGGGCAGCTCTACGAGCAGTACTTC. As protein: CASSFGQLYEQYF.

There are a few counts of this clonotype. This rearrangement joins TRBV24-1 to TRBJ1-5; possibly TRBD1 for D (6 bases). CDR1 KGHDR and CDR2 SFDVKD come from the germline V gene. Deletions cut 7 bases from V and 5 bases from J, with 14 bases between. This CDR3 has 14 amino acids. The CDR3: CATRGTGNDQPQHF. The DNA of the CDR3 is TGTGCCACCAGGGGCACAGGGAACGATCAGCCCCAGCATTTT.

This chain uses TRBV29-1 with TRBJ2-3, with D perhaps TRBD2 (7 bases). Germline CDR1 and CDR2: SQVTM and ANQGSEA. V was cut by 4 bases and J by 3 bases, with 14 bases left in between. The CDR3 runs 14 residues. The CDR3 region is CSVARGPGTDTQYF. The CDR3 coding sequence is TGCAGCGTTGCGCGGGGGCCCGGAACAGATACGCAGTATTTT.

This clonotype was detected once. The rearrangement joins TRBV6-5 to TRBJ1-4; D might be TRBD1 (6 bases). CDR1 is MNHEY and CDR2 is SVGAGI in the germline V gene. V lost 1 base and J 6 bases, leaving 9 bases between the germline ends. CDR3 size: 14 residues. The CDR3 DNA sequence: TGTGCCAGCAGTTACTGGGGGGCGGATGAAAAACTGTTTTTT. Its protein is CASSYWGADEKLFF.

The chain combines TRBV28 with TRBJ2-3, with a possible D match to TRBD2 (5 bases). The CDR3 totals 14 residues. The germline gives CDR1 MDHEN, CDR2 SYDVKM. The V gene lost 4 bases and the J gene lost 6 bases, with 14 bases spanning the gap. CDR3 DNA sequence: TGTGCCAGCAGTTCCCCCCGCGGGTCGGATACGCAGTATTTT. It encodes CASSSPRGSDTQYF.